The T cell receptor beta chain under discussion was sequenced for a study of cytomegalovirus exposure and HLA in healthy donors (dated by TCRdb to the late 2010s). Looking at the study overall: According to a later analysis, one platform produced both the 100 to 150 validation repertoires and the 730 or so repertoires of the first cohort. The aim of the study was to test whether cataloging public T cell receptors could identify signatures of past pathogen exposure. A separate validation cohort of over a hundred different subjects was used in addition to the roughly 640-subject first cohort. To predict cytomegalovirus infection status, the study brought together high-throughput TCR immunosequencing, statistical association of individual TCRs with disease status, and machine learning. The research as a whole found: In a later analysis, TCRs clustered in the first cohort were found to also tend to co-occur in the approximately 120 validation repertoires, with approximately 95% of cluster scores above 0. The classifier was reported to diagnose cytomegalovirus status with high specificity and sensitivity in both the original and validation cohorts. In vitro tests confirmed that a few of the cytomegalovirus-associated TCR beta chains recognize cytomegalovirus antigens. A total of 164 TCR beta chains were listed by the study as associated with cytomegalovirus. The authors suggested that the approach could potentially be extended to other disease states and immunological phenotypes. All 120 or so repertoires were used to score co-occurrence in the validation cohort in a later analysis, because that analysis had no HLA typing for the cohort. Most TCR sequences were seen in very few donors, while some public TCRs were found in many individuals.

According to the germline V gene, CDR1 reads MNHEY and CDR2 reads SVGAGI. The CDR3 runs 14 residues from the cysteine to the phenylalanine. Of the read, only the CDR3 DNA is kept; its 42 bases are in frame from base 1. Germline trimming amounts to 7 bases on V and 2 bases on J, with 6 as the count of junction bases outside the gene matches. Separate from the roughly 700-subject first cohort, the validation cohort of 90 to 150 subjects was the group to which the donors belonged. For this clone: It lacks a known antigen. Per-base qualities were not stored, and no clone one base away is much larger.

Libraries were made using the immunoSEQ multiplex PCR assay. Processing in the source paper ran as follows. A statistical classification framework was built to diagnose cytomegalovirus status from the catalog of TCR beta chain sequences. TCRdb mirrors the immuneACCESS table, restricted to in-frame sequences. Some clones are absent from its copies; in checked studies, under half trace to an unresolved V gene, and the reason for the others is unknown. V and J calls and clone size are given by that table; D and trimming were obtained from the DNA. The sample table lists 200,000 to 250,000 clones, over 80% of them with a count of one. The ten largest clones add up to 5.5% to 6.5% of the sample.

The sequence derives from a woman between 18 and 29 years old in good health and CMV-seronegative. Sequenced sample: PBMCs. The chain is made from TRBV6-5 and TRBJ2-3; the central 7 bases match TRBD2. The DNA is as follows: TGTGCCAGCACTACGGGGGGAGCCACAGATACGCAGTATTTT. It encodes CASTTGGATDTQYF.